One and the same sample provided the 3 T cell receptor beta chains below, sequenced in a study of T cell responses to AZD1222 COVID-19 vaccine. Assay used: immunoSEQ multiplex PCR; TCRdb lists only in-frame clones, some missing. The table has about 92,000 clones, over 75% seen once. The source was peripheral blood, collected on day 0 of AZD1222 vaccination. Receptor source: an adult in good health.

The CDR3 region is CASGEGTSNEKLFF. In nucleotides, the CDR3 is TGTGCCAGCGGGGAGGGGACTTCTAATGAAAAACTGTTTTTT. The genes are TRBV2 and TRBJ1-4; TRBD1 is a possible D gene (5 bases). CDR1 is SNHLY and CDR2 is FYNNEI in the germline V gene. Trimming took off 8 bases at V and 3 bases at J, with 13 bases between the two ends. This CDR3 comprises 14 residues.

This clone came up a few times. The genes are TRBV4-2 and TRBJ1-1; unclear D gene. V was cut by 1 base and J by 0 bases, with 9 bases left in between. The CDR3 is 15 residues long. Germline CDR1 is LGHNA and CDR2 is YNFKEQ. CDR3 sequence (DNA): TGTGCCAGCAGCCAAGGGGTCGTTATGAACACTGAAGCTTTCTTT. This sequence encodes CASSQGVVMNTEAFF.

The CDR3 loop is CASSSAGGPNYEQYF. The DNA for the CDR3 is TGTGCCAGCAGTTCGGCGGGAGGGCCTAATTACGAGCAGTACTTC. The chain carries TRBV27 and TRBJ2-7; 9 bases are shared with TRBD2. The CDR3 runs 15 residues. Unmatched junction bases numbered 8, after V lost 4 bases and J lost 4 bases. CDR1 and CDR2 (germline): MNHEY, SMNVEV (reference sequence).